These 10 T cell receptor beta chains share one sample of origin, sequenced in a study of siplizumab effects on memory and regulatory T cells. Method: immunoSEQ multiplex PCR; TCRdb's copy keeps in-frame clones and lacks some. The sample lists about 100,000 clones, 91% occurring once. Sequenced: CD4+ T cells sorted from blood. Every receptor here comes from a human donor in good health.

This chain uses TRBV10-3 with TRBJ1-6; D perhaps matches TRBD1 (5 bases). The CDR3 loop spans 16 amino acids. V was trimmed by 6 bases and J by 10 bases, leaving 22 bases between them. Germline CDR1 ENHRY, CDR2 SYGVKD. The CDR3 DNA reads as TGTGCCATCAGCCGATCCGGGGGGACTCTTGGATCACCCCTCCACTTT. Its translation is CAISRSGGTLGSPLHF.

The rearrangement joins TRBV5-1 to TRBJ2-2; the D gene is possibly TRBD2 (6 bases). The V end lost 0 bases, the J end lost 4 bases, and 10 bases lay between the germline ends. Germline CDR1 SGHRS, CDR2 YFSETQ. The CDR3 consists of 15 residues. The CDR3 here is CASSLDLGGTGELFF. The CDR3 nucleotides are TGCGCCAGCAGCTTGGACCTCGGGGGCACCGGGGAGCTGTTTTTT.

The V and J genes are TRBV11-1 and TRBJ2-1; D gene unclear. Looked up from germline, CDR1 is SGHAT and CDR2 is FQDESV (reference sequence). The CDR3 totals 15 residues. V was pared by 1 base and J by 0 bases, with 7 bases between. The CDR3: CASSLVTVSYNEQFF. CDR3 sequence (DNA): TGTGCCAGCAGCTTAGTAACAGTCTCCTACAATGAGCAGTTCTTC. The full variable domain, with the rest looked up from reference TRBV11-1 and TRBJ2-1, is EAEVAQSPRYKITEKSQAVAFWCDPISGHATLYWYRQILGQGPELLVQFQDESVVDDSQLPKDRFSAERLKGVDSTLKIQPAELGDSAMYLCASSLVTVSYNEQFFGPGTRLTVL.

V usage is TRBV19 and J usage is TRBJ1-4; D perhaps matches TRBD1 (5 bases). Germline V gene data show CDR1 as LNHDA and CDR2 as SQIVND (reference sequence). CDR3 length: 15 amino acids. Trimming removed 6 bases from V and 2 bases from J, with 13 bases in between. CDR3 residues: CASRPWDGTNEKLFF. The CDR3 coding sequence is TGTGCCAGTAGGCCTTGGGACGGCACTAATGAAAAACTGTTTTTT.

In nucleotides, the CDR3 is TGTGCCAGCAGCGTCGGTAGAGGGGGGCCGGTCAATGAGCAGTTCTTC. Translated: CASSVGRGGPVNEQFF. The chain carries TRBV9 and TRBJ2-1; D could derive from TRBD1 or TRBD2 (6 bases each). Germline CDR1 and CDR2: SGDLS and YYNGEE. Trimming cost V 2 bases and J 6 bases, with 18 bases left between them. The length of the CDR3 is 16 residues.

The V call is TRBV6-5, the J call TRBJ2-7; 12 positions match TRBD1. J gave up 7 bases and V 4 bases, and 2 bases lay outside the gene matches. The germline CDR1 and CDR2 sequences are MNHEY and SVGAGI. The length of the CDR3 is 13 residues. CDR3 DNA: TGTGCCAGCAGTTGGGACAGGGGGCATGAGCAGTACTTC. Its translation is CASSWDRGHEQYF.

The rearrangement joins TRBV2 to TRBJ2-2; D may be TRBD1 or TRBD2 (5 bases each). CDR3 length equals 12 residues. The V gene lost 6 bases and the J gene lost 6 bases, with 8 bases spanning the gap. Per the germline V gene, CDR1 is SNHLY and CDR2 is FYNNEI. CDR3 bases: TGTGCCAGCAGGGGACCCCCCGGGGAGCTGTTTTTT. As protein: CASRGPPGELFF.

This sequence joins TRBV9 and TRBJ2-3; 7 positions agree with TRBD2. Germline loops: CDR1 SGDLS, CDR2 YYNGEE. The V gene end was trimmed by 3 bases and the J gene end by 8 bases; junction bases not matched to a gene: 3. This CDR3 spans 12 amino acids. CDR3 sequence: CASSGAGLTQYF. CDR3 in DNA: TGTGCCAGCAGCGGAGCGGGGCTTACGCAGTATTTT.

This clone was seen a handful of times. The chain uses TRBV11-2 and TRBJ1-4, with TRBD1 matching 8 bases. The length of the CDR3 is 14 residues. Germline V gene data show CDR1 as SGHAT and CDR2 as FQNNGV. V was clipped by 3 bases and J by 7 bases; unmatched bases: 4. The DNA for the CDR3 is TGTGCCAGCAGCTTTCAGGGGGCGAGTGAAAAACTGTTTTTT. As protein: CASSFQGASEKLFF.

The chain recombines TRBV7-8 with TRBJ2-3; D remains unclear. The CDR3 runs 14 residues. The germline V gene encodes CDR1 SGHVS and CDR2 FQNEAQ. The ends were cut back, 5 bases at V and 1 base at J, with 10 bases in the middle. CDR3 coding DNA: TGTGCCAGCAGCCGTTTCCAAGGCACAGATACGCAGTATTTT. This translates into CASSRFQGTDTQYF. The variable domain in full, completed from reference TRBV7-8 and TRBJ2-3, reads GAGVSQSPRYKVAKRGQDVALRCDPISGHVSLFWYQQALGQGPEFLTYFQNEAQLDKSGLPSDRFFAERPEGSVSTLKIQRTQQEDSAVYLCASSRFQGTDTQYFGPGTRLTVL.